This T cell receptor (beta chain) was recorded in a study of patients and donors after allogeneic stem cell transplantation. The sample holds a few counts of this clonotype. The CDR3 has 15 amino acids. Germline V gives CDR1 GTSNPN, CDR2 SVGIG (reference sequence). The trim removed 0 bases at V and 4 bases at J, leaving 6 bases unmatched. TCRdb analysed the RT-PCR reads with MiXCR anew, one entry per CDR3 protein. The sample lists 200,000 to 250,000 distinct CDR3 sequences, 13% to 15% occurring once. This chain connects TRBV30 to TRBJ2-1; TRBD1 matches 7 bases. Input material: blood, either unsorted or a sorted T cell fraction (not recorded which). The receptor's source is a human donor who was either an allogeneic HSCT recipient or a stem cell or donor lymphocyte infusion donor (not recorded which). It is not recorded whose cells these are; they may come from a transplant donor. For the CDR3, the DNA is TGTGCCTGGAGTGTGTCCAGGGGGTTGTACAATGAGCAGTTCTTC. Protein sequence: CAWSVSRGLYNEQFF.